A selection of T cell receptor beta chains follows, all from one sample in a study of vaccination effects on CD4 cells after COVID-19. These TCRs are of unknown antigen specificity. Repertoires were generated with immunoSEQ multiplex PCR, while TCRdb's copy carries only in-frame clones and drops some. The sample yields 66,000 or so clones, around 70% seen once. The source was CD4+ T cells from PBMCs cultured without peptide, collected after COVID-19 vaccination. The receptors come from a human donor who received a COVID-19 vaccine. Each CDR3 is given with its conserved first and last residue. The D gene is left open where the match is weak. Rows may omit the clone size; those that give it use once, few, many or a size class.

DNA: TGTGCTAGTGGTAAAAAACAGGGTTGGTTAACTGAAGCTTTCTTT
CDR3: CASGKKQGWLTEAFF
length: 15
J: TRBJ1-1
V: TRBV12-5
size: .
D: .

DNA: TGTGCCAGCAGCCAACCCGGCGGGGGTGAGACCCAGTACTTC
CDR3: CASSQPGGGETQYF
length: 14
J: TRBJ2-5
V: TRBV4-2
size: .
D: TRBD2

DNA: TGTGCCAGCAGTGAAAAGACCCAGTACTTC
CDR3: CASSEKTQYF
length: 10
J: TRBJ2-5
V: TRBV2
size: once
D: .

DNA: TGCGCCAGCTCTGGAGGCGCGAACACCGGGGAGCTGTTTTTT
CDR3: CASSGGANTGELFF
length: 14
J: TRBJ2-2
V: TRBV5-1
size: .
D: .

DNA: TGTGCCAGCAGCTTAGCGAGGGCAGCTCAGGATACGCAGTATTTT
CDR3: CASSLARAAQDTQYF
length: 15
J: TRBJ2-3
V: TRBV7-8
size: .
D: .

DNA: TGTGCCAGCAGTGAAAAAGGGGCCTGGGGTCAGCCCCAGCATTTT
CDR3: CASSEKGAWGQPQHF
length: 15
J: TRBJ1-5
V: TRBV6-1
size: .
D: .

DNA: TGCGCCAGCAGCTCGGACAGGATGCCAGAGACCCAGTACTTC
CDR3: CASSSDRMPETQYF
length: 14
J: TRBJ2-5
V: TRBV5-1
size: .
D: TRBD1

DNA: TGTGCCAGCAGCTTAGTTCCCCTCGGGGGCGGGGAGCTGTTTTTT
CDR3: CASSLVPLGGGELFF
length: 15
J: TRBJ2-2
V: TRBV7-3
size: .
D: .

DNA: TGTGCCACCCGGGGGAGGAACACTGAAGCTTTCTTT
CDR3: CATRGRNTEAFF
length: 12
J: TRBJ1-1
V: TRBV6-5
size: .
D: .

DNA: TGTGCCAGCAGTTTGGACAGAGGAAAATCACCCCTCCACTTT
CDR3: CASSLDRGKSPLHF
length: 14
J: TRBJ1-6
V: TRBV5-4
size: .
D: .

DNA: TGCGCCAGCAGCTACCGAGGGACTAGCGGGGGGTTGCGAGCCAAAAACATTCAGTACTTC
CDR3: CASSYRGTSGGLRAKNIQYF
length: 20
J: TRBJ2-4
V: TRBV4-1
size: .
D: TRBD2

DNA: TGCGCCAGCAGCCCAGGACAGGCCTACCGAGGGGCCCAGTACTTC
CDR3: CASSPGQAYRGAQYF
length: 15
J: TRBJ2-5
V: TRBV5-1
size: .
D: TRBD1

DNA: TGTGCCAGCAGCTTAGGGGACAGGGGCACAGATACGCAGTATTTT
CDR3: CASSLGDRGTDTQYF
length: 15
J: TRBJ2-3
V: TRBV11-1
size: .
D: TRBD1

DNA: TGTGCCAGCGGAACGGGCAGGCAAGAGACCCAGTACTTC
CDR3: CASGTGRQETQYF
length: 13
J: TRBJ2-5
V: TRBV14
size: .
D: .

DNA: TGTGCCAGTAGTATGAGGGGGAAGAGCCCCGGGGAGCTGTTTTTT
CDR3: CASSMRGKSPGELFF
length: 15
J: TRBJ2-2
V: TRBV19
size: few
D: .

DNA: TGTGCCAGCTCTTTGGCGGCTGATCAGCCCCAGCATTTT
CDR3: CASSLAADQPQHF
length: 13
J: TRBJ1-5
V: TRBV18
size: once
D: .

DNA: TGTGCCAGCAGCCCCAAAGGACAGCAAAATCAGCCCCAGCATTTT
CDR3: CASSPKGQQNQPQHF
length: 15
J: TRBJ1-5
V: TRBV6-5
size: once
D: .

DNA: TGTGCCATCAGTCCTACTAGCGGGGGGCCCGGGGAGCTGTTTTTT
CDR3: CAISPTSGGPGELFF
length: 15
J: TRBJ2-2
V: TRBV10-3
size: .
D: TRBD2

DNA: TGTGCCACCAGCAGAGGCGATTCTAGCACAGATACGCAGTATTTT
CDR3: CATSRGDSSTDTQYF
length: 15
J: TRBJ2-3
V: TRBV15
size: .
D: .

DNA: TGTGCCAGCAGTTTAAAGGGGAACACTGAAGCTTTCTTT
CDR3: CASSLKGNTEAFF
length: 13
J: TRBJ1-1
V: TRBV12-3/TRBV12-4
size: once
D: .

DNA: TGCGCCACACCGACAGTCCCCGTAAATGAAAAACTGTTTTTT
CDR3: CATPTVPVNEKLFF
length: 14
J: TRBJ1-4
V: TRBV23-1
size: .
D: .

DNA: TGCAGCGTTGGGGTCACAGGGCCAGATACGCAGTATTTT
CDR3: CSVGVTGPDTQYF
length: 13
J: TRBJ2-3
V: TRBV29-1
size: .
D: .

DNA: TGTGCCAGCAGCCGGGAGAACCAAGAGACCCAGTACTTC
CDR3: CASSRENQETQYF
length: 13
J: TRBJ2-5
V: TRBV3-1/TRBV3-2
size: .
D: .

DNA: TGTGCCAGTAGAGAAATCGGGACAGGGAATGAAAAACTGTTTTTT
CDR3: CASREIGTGNEKLFF
length: 15
J: TRBJ1-4
V: TRBV19
size: .
D: TRBD1

DNA: TGTGCCAGCAGTTATCTCTCTTCACAGAACACTGAAGCTTTCTTT
CDR3: CASSYLSSQNTEAFF
length: 15
J: TRBJ1-1
V: TRBV6-5
size: .
D: .

DNA: TGTGCCAGCAGCTTAGCTACAGTTACCTATGGCTACACCTTC
CDR3: CASSLATVTYGYTF
length: 14
J: TRBJ1-2
V: TRBV7-8
size: .
D: .

DNA: TGTGCCACCAGTGACTTAGGGACAGGGCCCTACAATGAGCAGTTCTTC
CDR3: CATSDLGTGPYNEQFF
length: 16
J: TRBJ2-1
V: TRBV24-1
size: .
D: TRBD1

DNA: TGCGCCAGCAGCCAACACCCGGGACAGAGCACAGATACGCAGTATTTT
CDR3: CASSQHPGQSTDTQYF
length: 16
J: TRBJ2-3
V: TRBV4-3
size: .
D: TRBD1

DNA: TGTGCCAGCAGCTTAAGTCGGGCGGAGCCCCAGCATTTT
CDR3: CASSLSRAEPQHF
length: 13
J: TRBJ1-5
V: TRBV7-3
size: few
D: .

DNA: TGTGCCAGTAGTATAGAAAGGGTGGCCGGGGAGCTGTTTTTT
CDR3: CASSIERVAGELFF
length: 14
J: TRBJ2-2
V: TRBV19
size: once
D: .

DNA: TGTGCCAGCAGCCAAGATCGAAGGGGGACATACACCGGGGAGCTGTTTTTT
CDR3: CASSQDRRGTYTGELFF
length: 17
J: TRBJ2-2
V: TRBV3-1/TRBV3-2
size: .
D: .

DNA: TGTGCCAGCGGGCGGCGGGACAGGGCGATGGAGACCCAGTACTTC
CDR3: CASGRRDRAMETQYF
length: 15
J: TRBJ2-5
V: TRBV28
size: .
D: TRBD1